This T cell receptor (beta chain) is drawn from a study of lymphopenia after photon versus proton radiotherapy. Assay: immunoSEQ multiplex PCR; the TCRdb copy retains only in-frame clones and omits some. Seen here are roughly 45,000 clones, about 85% observed once, and the top ten hold 2.2%. V was clipped by 6 bases and J by 2 bases, with 19 bases between them. Germline loops: CDR1 LNHDA, CDR2 SQIVND (reference sequence). CDR3 length equals 16 residues. Concerning this clone itself: The antigen remains undetermined.

Study-wide results and caveats: Post-nadir diversity loss with photons came from oligoclonal expansion, particularly CD8+ Temra cells. Photon-treated patients lost naive T cells and TCR diversity; proton-treated stayed stable. Better survival with proton therapy was suggested as possible, not demonstrated.

The specimen was peripheral blood, collected from a patient treated with photon-based radiotherapy. This chain uses TRBV19 with TRBJ1-2; D perhaps matches TRBD1 (5 bases). The source of this sequence is a man in his forties with gastric cancer. CDR3 region: CASSDPGPEGNYGYTF. In DNA, the CDR3 is TGTGCCAGTAGCGATCCGGGACCAGAGGGGAACTATGGCTACACCTTC.